The 13 T cell receptor beta chains below were found in one sample sequenced in a study of CD8 T cells in Susac syndrome. RNA totalling about 0.45 to 1 ug underwent reverse transcription with random hexamers. MiXCR, applied by TCRdb to the immunoSEQ multiplex PCR reads, yields one record per CDR3 protein. The sample includes 150,000 to 200,000 distinct CDR3 sequences, approximately 96% of them seen just once. Source material: CD4+ T cells from PBMCs. All receptors derive from a human donor with multiple sclerosis.

The genes are TRBV20-1 and TRBJ2-3; TRBD2 matches at 9 bases. The CDR3 runs 15 residues. Germline V CDR1 and CDR2: DFQATT, SNEGSKA (reference sequence). Germline trimming cut 1 base from V and 2 bases from J; bases unmatched to any gene: 4. This CDR3 is CSARGSGGFTDTQYF. In DNA, the CDR3 is TGCAGTGCTAGAGGGAGCGGGGGGTTCACAGATACGCAGTATTTT.

CDR3 DNA: TGTGCCAGCTCACCACCGCCCTTGGCGGGGCAACCATACAATGAGCAGTTCTTC. This translates into CASSPPPLAGQPYNEQFF. This rearrangement joins TRBV18 to TRBJ2-1, with a tentative D call TRBD2 (6 bases). Germline values: CDR1 KGHSH, CDR2 LQKENI. The V gene lost 0 bases and the J gene lost 4 bases, with 19 bases spanning the gap. This CDR3 contains 18 residues.

The V and J genes are TRBV11-3 and TRBJ1-1, with D tentatively TRBD1 (5 bases). V dropped 7 bases and J dropped 1 base, with 13 bases sitting between them. This CDR3 has 14 residues. CDR1 and CDR2 (germline): SGHNT, YENEEA. Written as DNA, the CDR3 is TGTGCCAGCAAACTAGGAGGGACGAACACTGAAGCTTTCTTT. It is translated as CASKLGGTNTEAFF.

This chain uses TRBV6-5 with TRBJ1-2, with TRBD1 matching over 7 bases. The germline gives CDR1 MNHEY, CDR2 SVGAGI. V shed 5 bases and J 3 bases; nucleotides not matched to a gene: 9. This CDR3 contains 15 residues. CDR3 sequence reads: CASSRIGGADYGYTF. The CDR3 DNA is TGTGCCAGCAGTAGAATAGGGGGCGCAGACTATGGCTACACCTTC.

The chain recombines TRBV5-1 with TRBJ2-1; 8 bases fit TRBD2. The junction had 4 bases not matched to a gene; V was cut back by 5 bases and J by 3 bases. Germline V lookup: CDR1 SGHRS, CDR2 YFSETQ. The CDR3 has 14 amino acids. The chain's CDR3 is CASRSGGYYNEQFF. The CDR3 DNA follows: TGCGCCAGCAGATCGGGGGGGTACTACAATGAGCAGTTCTTC.

The chain couples TRBV3-1 to TRBJ1-2; maybe TRBD1 (5 bases). The V end was cut by 8 bases, the J end by 4 bases, with 17 bases between. This CDR3 spans 14 amino acids. Germline values: CDR1 LGHDT, CDR2 YNNKEL (reference sequence). The CDR3 here is CASGQGELSYGYTF. In DNA, the CDR3 is TGTGCCAGCGGGCAGGGAGAATTAAGCTATGGCTACACCTTC.

CDR3 sequence reads: CASRPGTAWGEQYF. The CDR3 region has the DNA TGTGCCAGCAGACCCGGGACTGCCTGGGGAGAGCAGTACTTC. The J gene is TRBJ2-7, the V gene TRBV6-5; perhaps TRBD2 as D (6 bases). The CDR3 sequence is 14 residues long. V was clipped by 6 bases and J by 7 bases, with 19 bases between them. In germline, CDR1 is MNHEY, CDR2 SVGAGI.

The chain links TRBV5-1 to TRBJ2-7; TRBD1 aligns across 7 bases. Looked up from germline, CDR1 is SGHRS and CDR2 is YFSETQ. This CDR3 spans 16 amino acids. V was pared by 2 bases and J by 0 bases, with 8 bases of the junction left unmatched. CDR3 DNA: TGCGCCAGCAGCTTACGGACAGGTCCTAGCTCCTACGAGCAGTACTTC. Its protein product is CASSLRTGPSSYEQYF.

In DNA, the CDR3 is TGTGCCAGCAGTGCAGAGACAGGCGCTACCTACGAGCAGTACTTC. Protein: CASSAETGATYEQYF. The chain carries TRBV6-1 and TRBJ2-7; TRBD1 might be the D (6 bases). CDR3 length: 15 residues. Germline V gene sequence: CDR1 MNHNS, CDR2 SASEGT. Trimming took 4 bases from V and 2 from J, leaving 15 bases between them.

CDR3 DNA: TGTGCCAGCAGTGAATATGGTTCCGGGCGCACAGATACGCAGTATTTT. It yields the protein CASSEYGSGRTDTQYF. This chain uses TRBV25-1 with TRBJ2-3; D remains ambiguous. This CDR3 region has 16 residues. V was cut by 0 bases and J by 1 base, with 11 bases left in between. Looked up from germline, CDR1 is MGHDK and CDR2 is SYGVNS.

The gene calls are TRBV14 and TRBJ2-5; D not resolved. V gave up 4 bases and J gave up 2 bases, with 8 bases separating them. This CDR3 is built from 13 residues. Germline assignment: CDR1 SGHDN and CDR2 FVKESK. The CDR3 nucleotides read TGTGCCAGCAGCCGGCTAGTACAAGAGACCCAGTACTTC. Its translation: CASSRLVQETQYF.

The chain employs TRBV7-2 and TRBJ2-7; no definite D call. Germline V gives CDR1 SGHTA, CDR2 FQGNSA. The CDR3 runs to 15 residues. Deletions cut 1 base from V and 0 bases from J, with 10 bases between. The CDR3 DNA reads TGTGCCAGCAGCTTAGAGCCTTATAGCTCCTACGAGCAGTACTTC. This sequence encodes CASSLEPYSSYEQYF.

This clonotype has only one observation. The chain links TRBV2 to TRBJ2-7; either TRBD1 or TRBD2 may fit D (5 bases each). Germline V lookup: CDR1 SNHLY, CDR2 FYNNEI. This CDR3 is 13 amino acids long. V shed 7 bases and J shed 2 bases, with 12 bases lying between them. DNA of the CDR3: TGTGCCAGCACTGGGGGACCAACCTACGAGCAGTACTTC. Protein product: CASTGGPTYEQYF.